The source of this TCR beta chain is a study of human T cells and chemical hapten exposure. On the study more broadly: Slight differences in pooled library volume were the main source of varying TCR yields across samples.

TCRdb used MiXCR to reprocess the RACE reads, holding one entry per CDR3 protein. The profile shows around 52,000 distinct CDR3 sequences, 9.3% of them singletons. This clonotype was detected many times. V was trimmed by 1 base and J by 6 bases, leaving 8 bases between them. CDR3 length: 12 residues. The germline V gene encodes CDR1 SGHNT and CDR2 YYREEE (reference sequence). Time point of the sample: patch test 1, 2 weeks after DPC sensitization. The treatment denotes: therapeutic diphenylcyclopropenone sensitization with weekly scalp DPC. Each patch-test visit's blood sample preceded patch application. Sequencing started from total RNA isolated from unfractionated whole blood.

The sequence was obtained from a woman in her 40s with alopecia areata. Some clones in this sample may be carry-over from other donors' samples. This rearrangement joins TRBV5-4 to TRBJ2-7; D is perhaps TRBD1 (5 bases). The starting material was whole blood, obtained in connection with sensitization to the hapten diphenylcyclopropenone (DPC). The CDR3 sequence is CASSLQGPEQYF. CDR3 nucleotide sequence: TGTGCCAGCAGCTTGCAGGGCCCCGAGCAGTACTTC.